This TCR beta chain comes out of a study of shared clonotypes between healthy human individuals. Study-wide context: Plates per donor: three CD4 naive, three CD4 memory, two CD8 naive, one CD8 memory.

At least ten counts were recorded for this clone. Sorted subsets were amplified in replicate PCRs using approximately 0.2 ug DNA, 32,000 or so T cell genomes. This table comes from immunoSEQ multiplex PCR, and its TCRdb copy is limited to in-frame clones, with some not included. The table lists 660,000 or so clones, roughly 96% of them singletons. Trimming removed 0 bases from V and 5 bases from J, with 14 bases in between. Germline CDR1 SGDLS, CDR2 YYNGEE. The CDR3 is 15 residues long. CD45RO-negative cells were positively selected for CCR7, leaving out terminally differentiated effector memory CD45RA+ cells. The donors, healthy adults who were HIV-negative, had experienced no recent acute infections or vaccinations.

V gene TRBV9 combines with J gene TRBJ2-5; possibly TRBD2 for D (6 bases). Sequenced: naive CD8+ T cells sorted from blood. This TCR was sampled from a woman in her 30s in good health. Written as DNA, the CDR3 is TGTGCCAGCAGCGTAGGCGGGGCGGGGACGGAGACCCAGTACTTC. Amino acids: CASSVGGAGTETQYF.